These T cell receptor beta chains were read from a single sample in a study of T cell repertoires and HLA-DP antigens. The assay was immunoSEQ multiplex PCR, and TCRdb's table has in-frame clones only and misses some. Among around 70,000 clones, about four fifths were seen once, and the ten largest hold roughly 1.6%. The antigens these receptors bind are not known. The specimen sequenced was CD4+ T cells from PBMCs. These receptors were collected from a man between 60 and 75 years old in good health and CMV-seronegative. Both conserved end residues are part of each CDR3. Fields, in order: CDR3 DNA, CDR3 protein, D gene, J gene, V gene, clone size. D genes are given only for firm matches. The size entry is marked missing in some rows and otherwise reads once, few, many or a size class.

CDR3nt: TGTGCCAGCAGCCCTGTTCCTGGAGGGGCAGAGACCCAGTACTTC
CDR3aa: CASSPVPGGAETQYF
d_gene: NA
j_gene: TRBJ2-5
v_gene: TRBV7-9
abundance: NA

CDR3nt: TGTGCCAGCTCACCTCCTGGGACTAGCGGGAGAAATGAGCAGTTCTTC
CDR3aa: CASSPPGTSGRNEQFF
d_gene: TRBD2
j_gene: TRBJ2-1
v_gene: TRBV18
abundance: NA

CDR3nt: TGCAGCGTTGTGGGTCGGAACACCGGGGAGCTGTTTTTT
CDR3aa: CSVVGRNTGELFF
d_gene: NA
j_gene: TRBJ2-2
v_gene: TRBV29-1
abundance: NA

CDR3nt: TGTGCCAGCAGCATGGACAGACCAGATACGCAGTATTTT
CDR3aa: CASSMDRPDTQYF
d_gene: NA
j_gene: TRBJ2-3
v_gene: TRBV5-6
abundance: NA

CDR3nt: TGCGCCAGCAGCTTGCGGACAGGGGGAGGTAATGAGCAGTTCTTC
CDR3aa: CASSLRTGGGNEQFF
d_gene: TRBD1
j_gene: TRBJ2-1
v_gene: TRBV5-1
abundance: NA

CDR3nt: TGTGCCAGCAGCCGCGGACAGGGTTTATACTTC
CDR3aa: CASSRGQGLYF
d_gene: TRBD1
j_gene: TRBJ2-7
v_gene: TRBV2
abundance: NA

CDR3nt: TGTGCCTGGAGTGGTAATAGCAATCAGCCCCAGCATTTT
CDR3aa: CAWSGNSNQPQHF
d_gene: NA
j_gene: TRBJ1-5
v_gene: TRBV30
abundance: NA

CDR3nt: TGTGCCATTCAGGGGGGGGACAGGTCCTCTGGGGCCAACGTCCTGACTTTC
CDR3aa: CAIQGGDRSSGANVLTF
d_gene: NA
j_gene: TRBJ2-6
v_gene: TRBV28
abundance: NA

CDR3nt: TGCGCCAGCAGCCAAGAAGGGGGACTTCAGAACACTGAAGCTTTCTTT
CDR3aa: CASSQEGGLQNTEAFF
d_gene: NA
j_gene: TRBJ1-1
v_gene: TRBV4-1
abundance: NA

CDR3nt: TGTGCCAGCACCCCAGGGGCGGCAACTAATGAAAAACTGTTTTTT
CDR3aa: CASTPGAATNEKLFF
d_gene: NA
j_gene: TRBJ1-4
v_gene: TRBV2
abundance: NA

CDR3nt: TGTGCCAGCAGCTTGAATACGGGAACTGAAGCTTTCTTT
CDR3aa: CASSLNTGTEAFF
d_gene: NA
j_gene: TRBJ1-1
v_gene: TRBV7-9
abundance: NA

CDR3nt: TGTGCCAGCAGTGACGGGAATAATTCACCCCTCCACTTT
CDR3aa: CASSDGNNSPLHF
d_gene: NA
j_gene: TRBJ1-6
v_gene: TRBV6-4
abundance: NA

CDR3nt: TGTGCCAGCAGCCGAGACTCTGCTCCGTTGGGCTACACCTTC
CDR3aa: CASSRDSAPLGYTF
d_gene: NA
j_gene: TRBJ1-2
v_gene: TRBV7-2
abundance: NA

CDR3nt: TGTGCCAGCAGTTTCCGGAACTTCTATGGCTACACCTTC
CDR3aa: CASSFRNFYGYTF
d_gene: NA
j_gene: TRBJ1-2
v_gene: TRBV27
abundance: NA

CDR3nt: TGTGCCAGCAGGCTCCAGGGTGCAGATACGCAGTATTTT
CDR3aa: CASRLQGADTQYF
d_gene: NA
j_gene: TRBJ2-3
v_gene: TRBV5-4
abundance: NA

CDR3nt: TGTGCCAGCAGCTACCCCTCGACAGGGAAGAATCAGCCCCAGCATTTT
CDR3aa: CASSYPSTGKNQPQHF
d_gene: TRBD1
j_gene: TRBJ1-5
v_gene: TRBV7-8
abundance: NA

CDR3nt: TGTGCCAGCAGCGTAGGGACTAGCGGGAGGAGTAATGAGCAGTTCTTC
CDR3aa: CASSVGTSGRSNEQFF
d_gene: TRBD2
j_gene: TRBJ2-1
v_gene: TRBV9
abundance: NA

CDR3nt: TGTGCCAGCAGCCTCGCGGGGGGTAGTGGCTACACCTTC
CDR3aa: CASSLAGGSGYTF
d_gene: NA
j_gene: TRBJ1-2
v_gene: TRBV11-2
abundance: few

CDR3nt: TGTGCCAGCAGCTTGGGATTCGGGCAGTATTTT
CDR3aa: CASSLGFGQYF
d_gene: NA
j_gene: TRBJ2-3
v_gene: TRBV7-9
abundance: NA

CDR3nt: TGTGCCAGCAGTGAAGCCCCGAGGGCTGGAAACACCATATATTTT
CDR3aa: CASSEAPRAGNTIYF
d_gene: NA
j_gene: TRBJ1-3
v_gene: TRBV2
abundance: NA

CDR3nt: TGTGCCAGCAGCAGAGGACAGCCAGCCTACAATGAGCAGTTCTTC
CDR3aa: CASSRGQPAYNEQFF
d_gene: NA
j_gene: TRBJ2-1
v_gene: TRBV5-5
abundance: NA

CDR3nt: TGTGCCAGTAGTATAGTGCTAGCGGGAAGTGAGCAGTTCTTC
CDR3aa: CASSIVLAGSEQFF
d_gene: TRBD2
j_gene: TRBJ2-1
v_gene: TRBV19
abundance: NA

CDR3nt: TGTGCCAGCACCGCCGGGCTGGCTAGTCAGCCCCAGCATTTT
CDR3aa: CASTAGLASQPQHF
d_gene: NA
j_gene: TRBJ1-5
v_gene: TRBV2
abundance: NA

CDR3nt: TGTGCCAGCAGCTTACCCCGCCGACTAGCGGGAGTCGCTAATGAGCAGTTCTTC
CDR3aa: CASSLPRRLAGVANEQFF
d_gene: TRBD2
j_gene: TRBJ2-1
v_gene: TRBV7-9
abundance: NA

CDR3nt: TGTGCCAGCAAAATAGGACTAGCGGGAACTTACAATGAGCAGTTCTTC
CDR3aa: CASKIGLAGTYNEQFF
d_gene: TRBD2
j_gene: TRBJ2-1
v_gene: TRBV27
abundance: NA

CDR3nt: TGTGCCAGCAGCGAATCGGGACAGGGGCGATCTAACTATGGCTACACCTTC
CDR3aa: CASSESGQGRSNYGYTF
d_gene: TRBD1
j_gene: TRBJ1-2
v_gene: TRBV9
abundance: NA

CDR3nt: TGTGCCAGCAGCTACTCGGGGAGCAATCAGCCCCAGCATTTT
CDR3aa: CASSYSGSNQPQHF
d_gene: NA
j_gene: TRBJ1-5
v_gene: TRBV6-5
abundance: NA

CDR3nt: TGTGCCAGTAGTAAAGGGGACAGGGGATCCTACGAGCAGTACTTC
CDR3aa: CASSKGDRGSYEQYF
d_gene: TRBD1
j_gene: TRBJ2-7
v_gene: TRBV19
abundance: NA

CDR3nt: TGTGCCAGCAGCTTGGGTTCAGCGATAAATAATCAGCCCCAGCATTTT
CDR3aa: CASSLGSAINNQPQHF
d_gene: NA
j_gene: TRBJ1-5
v_gene: TRBV5-8
abundance: NA

CDR3nt: TGTGCCTCCCGGGGGGCAGTGGAATTGATATCCTCTGGAAACACCATATATTTT
CDR3aa: CASRGAVELISSGNTIYF
d_gene: NA
j_gene: TRBJ1-3
v_gene: TRBV28
abundance: once

CDR3nt: TGCGCCAGCAGTGTTAGGGTAAATGAGCAGTTCTTC
CDR3aa: CASSVRVNEQFF
d_gene: NA
j_gene: TRBJ2-1
v_gene: TRBV10-2
abundance: NA

CDR3nt: TGTGCCAGCAGCCGCCTAGTCGGGACATCAGGAAACACCATATATTTT
CDR3aa: CASSRLVGTSGNTIYF
d_gene: NA
j_gene: TRBJ1-3
v_gene: TRBV14
abundance: NA

CDR3nt: TGCGCCAGCAGCTTGGGTTTGGCAATGGGACAAGAGACCCAGTACTTC
CDR3aa: CASSLGLAMGQETQYF
d_gene: NA
j_gene: TRBJ2-5
v_gene: TRBV5-1
abundance: NA